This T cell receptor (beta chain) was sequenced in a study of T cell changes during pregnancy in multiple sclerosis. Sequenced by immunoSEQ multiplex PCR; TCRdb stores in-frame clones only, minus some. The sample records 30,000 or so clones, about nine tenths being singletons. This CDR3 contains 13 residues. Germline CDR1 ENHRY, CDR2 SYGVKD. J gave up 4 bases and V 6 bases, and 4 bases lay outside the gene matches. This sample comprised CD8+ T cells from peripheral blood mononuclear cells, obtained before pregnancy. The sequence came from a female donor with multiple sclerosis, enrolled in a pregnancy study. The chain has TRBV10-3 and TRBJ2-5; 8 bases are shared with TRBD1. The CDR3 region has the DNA TGTGCCATCAGAGAACAGGGGGGAGAGACCCAGTACTTC. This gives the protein CAIREQGGETQYF.